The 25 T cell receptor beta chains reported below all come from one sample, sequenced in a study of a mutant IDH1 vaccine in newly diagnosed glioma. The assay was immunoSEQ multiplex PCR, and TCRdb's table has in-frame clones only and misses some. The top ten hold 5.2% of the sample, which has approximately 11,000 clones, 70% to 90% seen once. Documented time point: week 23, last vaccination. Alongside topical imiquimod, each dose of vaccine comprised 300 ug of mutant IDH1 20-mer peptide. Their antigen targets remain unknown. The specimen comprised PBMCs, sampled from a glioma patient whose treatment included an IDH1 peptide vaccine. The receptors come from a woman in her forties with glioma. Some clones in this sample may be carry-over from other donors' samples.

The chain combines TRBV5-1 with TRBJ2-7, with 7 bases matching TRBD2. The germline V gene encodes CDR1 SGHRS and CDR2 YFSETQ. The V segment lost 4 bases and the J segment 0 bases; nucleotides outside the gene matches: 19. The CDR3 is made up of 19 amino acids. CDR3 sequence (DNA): TGCGCCAGCAGCATGCGAAGGCTAAGCGGGACGGGAAGCTCCTACGAGCAGTACTTC. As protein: CASSMRRLSGTGSSYEQYF. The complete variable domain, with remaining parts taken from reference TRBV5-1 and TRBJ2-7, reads KAGVTQTPRYLIKTRGQQVTLSCSPISGHRSVSWYQQTPGQGLQFLFEYFSETQRNKGNFPGRFSGRQFSNSRSEMNVSTLELGDSALYLCASSMRRLSGTGSSYEQYFGPGTRLTVT.

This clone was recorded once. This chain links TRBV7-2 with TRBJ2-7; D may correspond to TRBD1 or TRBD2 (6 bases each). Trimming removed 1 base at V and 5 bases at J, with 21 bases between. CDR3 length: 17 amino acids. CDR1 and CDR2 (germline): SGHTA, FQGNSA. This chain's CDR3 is CASSLGVRGLISNEQYF. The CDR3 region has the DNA TGTGCCAGCAGCTTAGGGGTTCGGGGGCTTATCTCGAACGAGCAGTACTTC.

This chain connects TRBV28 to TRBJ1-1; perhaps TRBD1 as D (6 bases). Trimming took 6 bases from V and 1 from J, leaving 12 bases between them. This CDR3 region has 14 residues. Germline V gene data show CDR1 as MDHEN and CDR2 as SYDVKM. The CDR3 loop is CASRSLQGNTEAFF. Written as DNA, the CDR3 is TGTGCCAGCAGGTCATTACAGGGGAACACTGAAGCTTTCTTT.

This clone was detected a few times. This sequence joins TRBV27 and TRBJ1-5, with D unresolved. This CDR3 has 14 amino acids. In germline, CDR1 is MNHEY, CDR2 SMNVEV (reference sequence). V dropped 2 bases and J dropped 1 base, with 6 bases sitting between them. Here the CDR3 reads CASSLRESNQPQHF. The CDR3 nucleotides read TGTGCCAGCAGTTTAAGGGAAAGCAATCAGCCCCAGCATTTT.

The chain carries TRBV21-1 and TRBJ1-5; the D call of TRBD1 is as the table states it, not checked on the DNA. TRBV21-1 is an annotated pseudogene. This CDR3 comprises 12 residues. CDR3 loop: CASSKASQPQHF. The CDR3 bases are TGTGCCAGCAGCAAAGCCAGTCAGCCCCAGCATTTT.

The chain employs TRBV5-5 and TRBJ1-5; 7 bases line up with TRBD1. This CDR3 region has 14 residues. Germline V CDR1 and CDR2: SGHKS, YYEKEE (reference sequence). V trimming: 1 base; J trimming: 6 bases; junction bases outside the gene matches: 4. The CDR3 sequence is CASSLNRGGQPQHF. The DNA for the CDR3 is TGTGCCAGCAGCTTGAACAGGGGAGGTCAGCCCCAGCATTTT.

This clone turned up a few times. CDR3 in amino acids: CASSLGGQPQHF. The CDR3 DNA reads TGTGCCAGCAGCTTGGGGGGTCAGCCCCAGCATTTT. The rearrangement joins TRBV7-9 to TRBJ1-5, with D possibly being TRBD1 (5 bases). This CDR3 region has 12 residues. V was shortened by 3 bases and J by 6 bases, with 6 bases between the two germline ends. In germline, CDR1 is SEHNR, CDR2 FQNEAQ (reference sequence).

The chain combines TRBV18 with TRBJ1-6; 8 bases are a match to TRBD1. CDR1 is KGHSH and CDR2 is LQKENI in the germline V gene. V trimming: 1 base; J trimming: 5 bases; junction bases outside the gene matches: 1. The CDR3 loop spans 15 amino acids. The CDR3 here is CASSPQTGDNSPLHF. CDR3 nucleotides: TGTGCCAGCTCACCACAGACAGGGGATAATTCACCCCTCCACTTT.

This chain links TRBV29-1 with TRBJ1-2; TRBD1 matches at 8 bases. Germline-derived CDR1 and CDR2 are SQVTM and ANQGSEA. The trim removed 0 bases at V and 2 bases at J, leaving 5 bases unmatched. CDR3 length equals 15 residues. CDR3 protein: CSVEELRDRNYGYTF. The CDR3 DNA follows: TGCAGCGTTGAAGAGTTGCGGGACAGGAACTATGGCTACACCTTC.

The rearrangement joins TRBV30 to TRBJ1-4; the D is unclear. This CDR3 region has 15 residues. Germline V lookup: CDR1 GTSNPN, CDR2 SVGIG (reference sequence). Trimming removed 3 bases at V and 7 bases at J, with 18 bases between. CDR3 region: CAWRRGNIRTEKLFF. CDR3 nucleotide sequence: TGTGCCTGGAGAAGAGGGAACATAAGGACTGAAAAACTGTTTTTT. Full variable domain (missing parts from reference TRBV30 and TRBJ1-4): SQTIHQWPATLVQPVGSPLSLECTVEGTSNPNLYWYRQAAGRGLQLLFYSVGIGQISSEVPQNLSASRPQDRQFILSSKKLLLSDSGFYLCAWRRGNIRTEKLFFGSGTQLSVL.

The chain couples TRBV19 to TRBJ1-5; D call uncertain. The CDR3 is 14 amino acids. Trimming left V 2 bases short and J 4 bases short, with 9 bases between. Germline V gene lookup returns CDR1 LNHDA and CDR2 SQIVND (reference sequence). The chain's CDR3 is CASSIRLENQPQHF. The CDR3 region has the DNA TGTGCCAGTAGTATACGATTGGAAAATCAGCCCCAGCATTTT.

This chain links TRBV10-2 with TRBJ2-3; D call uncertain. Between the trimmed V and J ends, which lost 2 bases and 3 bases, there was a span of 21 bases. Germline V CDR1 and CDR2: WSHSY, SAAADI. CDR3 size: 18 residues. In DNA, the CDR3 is TGCGCCAGCAGTGAGAGGGCCGGGTGGTTAACCCGGACAGATACGCAGTATTTT. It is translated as CASSERAGWLTRTDTQYF.

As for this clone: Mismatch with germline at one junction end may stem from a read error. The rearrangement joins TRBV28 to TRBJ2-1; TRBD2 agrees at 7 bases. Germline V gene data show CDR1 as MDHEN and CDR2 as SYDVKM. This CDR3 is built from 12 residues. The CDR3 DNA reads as TGTGCCAGCAGTTTACGACTAGCCTCTACCGTCTTC. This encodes CASSLRLASTVF.

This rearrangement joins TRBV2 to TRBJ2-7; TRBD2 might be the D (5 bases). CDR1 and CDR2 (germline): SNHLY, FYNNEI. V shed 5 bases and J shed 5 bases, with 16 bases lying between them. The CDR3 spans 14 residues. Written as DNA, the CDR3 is TGTGCCAGCAGTTGGGTACGGGATGAGGACGAGCAGTACTTC. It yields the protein CASSWVRDEDEQYF.

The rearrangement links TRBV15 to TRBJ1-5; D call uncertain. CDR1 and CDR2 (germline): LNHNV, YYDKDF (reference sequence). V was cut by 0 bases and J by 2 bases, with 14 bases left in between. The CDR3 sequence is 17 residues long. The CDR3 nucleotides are TGTGCCACCAGCAGAGATAAGAGGGTTAGGGGCAATCAGCCCCAGCATTTT. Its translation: CATSRDKRVRGNQPQHF.

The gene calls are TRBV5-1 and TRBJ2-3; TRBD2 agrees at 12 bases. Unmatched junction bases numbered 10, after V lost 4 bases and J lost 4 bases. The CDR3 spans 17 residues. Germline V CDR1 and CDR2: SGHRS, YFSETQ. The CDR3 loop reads CASSLLTSGGFADTQYF. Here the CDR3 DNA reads TGCGCCAGCAGCCTACTTACTAGCGGGGGGTTTGCAGATACGCAGTATTTT.

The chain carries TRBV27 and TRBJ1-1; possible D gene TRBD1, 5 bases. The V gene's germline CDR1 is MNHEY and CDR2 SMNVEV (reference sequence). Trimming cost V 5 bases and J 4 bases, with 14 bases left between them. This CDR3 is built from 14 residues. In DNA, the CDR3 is TGTGCCAGCAGTACACGGCTTGGGGCCACTGAAGCTTTCTTT. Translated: CASSTRLGATEAFF.

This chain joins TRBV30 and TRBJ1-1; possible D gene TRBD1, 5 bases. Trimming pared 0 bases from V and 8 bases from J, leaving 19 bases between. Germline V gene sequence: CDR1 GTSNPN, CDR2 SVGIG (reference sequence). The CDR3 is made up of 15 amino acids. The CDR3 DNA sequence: TGTGCCTGGAGTGTACTAGCCAGGGCAGATACCGAAGCTTTCTTT. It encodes CAWSVLARADTEAFF.

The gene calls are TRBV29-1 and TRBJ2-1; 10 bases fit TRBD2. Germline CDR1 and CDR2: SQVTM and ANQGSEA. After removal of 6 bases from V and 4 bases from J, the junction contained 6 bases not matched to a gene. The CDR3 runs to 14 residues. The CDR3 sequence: CSVGTSGDYNEQFF. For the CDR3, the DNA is TGCAGCGTCGGTACTAGCGGGGATTACAATGAGCAGTTCTTC.

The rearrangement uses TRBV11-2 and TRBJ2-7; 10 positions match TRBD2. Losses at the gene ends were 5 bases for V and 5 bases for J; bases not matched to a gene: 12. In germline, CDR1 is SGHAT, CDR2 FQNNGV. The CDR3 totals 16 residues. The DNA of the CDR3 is TGTGCCAGCAGCATCCTATCCCGTCTAGCGGGAGACGAGCAGTACTTC. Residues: CASSILSRLAGDEQYF.

CDR3 region: CASSLTDYEQYF. CDR3 coding DNA: TGTGCCAGCAGCTTAACAGACTACGAGCAGTACTTC. The chain couples TRBV7-9 to TRBJ2-7, with D unresolved. Germline CDR1 and CDR2: SEHNR and FQNEAQ (reference sequence). This CDR3 is built from 12 residues. V was clipped by 2 bases and J by 3 bases, with 5 bases between them.

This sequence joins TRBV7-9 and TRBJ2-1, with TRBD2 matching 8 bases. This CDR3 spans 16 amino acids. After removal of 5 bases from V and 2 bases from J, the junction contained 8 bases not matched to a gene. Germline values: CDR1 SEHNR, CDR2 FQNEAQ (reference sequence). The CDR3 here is CASSAHPGGAYNEQFF. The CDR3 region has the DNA TGTGCCAGCAGCGCACACCCCGGGGGGGCCTACAATGAGCAGTTCTTC.

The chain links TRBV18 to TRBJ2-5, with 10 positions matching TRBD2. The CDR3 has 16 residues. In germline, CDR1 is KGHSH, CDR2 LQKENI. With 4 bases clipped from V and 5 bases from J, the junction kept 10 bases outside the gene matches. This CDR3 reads CASSLRASGSSETQYF. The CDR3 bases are TGTGCCAGCTCACTTCGGGCTAGCGGGAGTTCGGAGACCCAGTACTTC.

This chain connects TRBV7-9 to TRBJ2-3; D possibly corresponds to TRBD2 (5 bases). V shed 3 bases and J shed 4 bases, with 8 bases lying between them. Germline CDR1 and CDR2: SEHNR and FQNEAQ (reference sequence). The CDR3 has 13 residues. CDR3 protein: CASSFSGSDTQYF. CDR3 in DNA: TGTGCCAGCAGCTTCAGCGGCTCAGATACGCAGTATTTT.

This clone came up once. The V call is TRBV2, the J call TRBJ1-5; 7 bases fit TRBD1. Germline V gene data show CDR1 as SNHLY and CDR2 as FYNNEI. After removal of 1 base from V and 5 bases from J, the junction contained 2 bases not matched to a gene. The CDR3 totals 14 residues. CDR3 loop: CASSEDRGYQPQHF. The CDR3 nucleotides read TGTGCCAGCAGTGAAGACAGGGGCTATCAGCCCCAGCATTTT. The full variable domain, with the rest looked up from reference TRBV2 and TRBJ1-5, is EPEVTQTPSHQVTQMGQEVILRCVPISNHLYFYWYRQILGQKVEFLVSFYNNEISEKSEIFDDQFSVERPDGSNFTLKIRSTKLEDSAMYFCASSEDRGYQPQHFGDGTRLSIL.